This T cell receptor beta chain was found in a study of shared clonotypes between healthy human individuals. Each subset's genomic DNA was shared equally among a number of immunoSEQ plates. Some clones are missing from TCRdb's copy, which holds only in-frame ones; the method was immunoSEQ multiplex PCR. Of under 2,500,000 clones in the sample, 95% were seen once. This CDR3 contains 14 residues. Looked up from germline, CDR1 is GTSNPN and CDR2 is SVGIG (reference sequence). Trimming took off 2 bases at V and 6 bases at J, with 16 bases between the two ends. Donors, without exception, were Caucasian adults residing in Nashville, Tennessee. CD4+ cells were split into CD45RA+ naive and CD45RA-negative memory subsets. This clone was counted between two and nine times. Antigen: not known. Study results and limitations: In general, naive subsets displayed greater estimated richness than memory subsets did.

The rearrangement joins TRBV30 to TRBJ1-1; D unclear. Sample: naive CD4+ T cells sorted from blood. Noted subset: CD45RA+ positively selected. The TCR originated in a man aged 18 to 29 in good health. CDR3 bases: TGTGCCTGGAGTCAACGAAAACATCGGGCTGAAGCTTTCTTT. Its translation: CAWSQRKHRAEAFF.